The sequence of this TCR beta chain was determined in a study of T cell responses to AZD1222 COVID-19 vaccine. About this clone: Its antigen is not identified.

Study-wide points: Targets within unmutated variant regions were reportedly found for nearly half of spike-specific TCRs. In all cases, repertoires were sampled only after the peak T cell response.

Germline-derived CDR1 and CDR2 are SGHDN and FVKESK. Trimming cost V 4 bases and J 8 bases; bases outside gene matches: 3. This CDR3 region has 14 residues. Clones were sequenced by immunoSEQ multiplex PCR, and TCRdb holds only the in-frame ones, with some missing. The repertoire holds about 120,000 clones, with 75% to 90% as singletons. The V gene is TRBV14, the J gene TRBJ1-6; 9 bases map to TRBD1. The sample was peripheral blood, taken on day 0 of AZD1222 vaccination. The sequence derives from an adult in good health. Here the CDR3 reads CASSRDRGYSPLHF. In DNA form, the CDR3 reads TGTGCCAGCAGCCGCGACAGGGGGTATTCACCCCTCCACTTT. Variable domain in full (rest from reference TRBV14 and TRBJ1-6): EAGVTQFPSHSVIEKGQTVTLRCDPISGHDNLYWYRRVMGKEIKFLLHFVKESKQDESGMPNNRFLAERTGGTYSTLKVQPAELEDSGVYFCASSRDRGYSPLHFGNGTRLTVT.